This is a list of T cell receptor beta chains from one sample in a study of blood T cell repertoires in COVID-19. Assay: immunoSEQ multiplex PCR; the TCRdb copy retains only in-frame clones and omits some. This table holds 150,000 to 200,000 clones, under 85% found once. The specimen sequenced was peripheral blood. The receptor set was obtained from a man aged 55 to 70 with active or convalescent COVID-19. Both conserved end residues are part of each CDR3. A D gene is named only where the DNA matches it firmly.

J,D,length,V,CDR3
TRBJ2-7,TRBD1,15,TRBV6-4,CASSGGQVLTYEQYF
TRBJ2-7,-,13,TRBV7-7,CASSLAQGYEQYF
TRBJ2-1,TRBD1,15,TRBV28,CASSLITGVYNEQFF
TRBJ1-3,-,15,TRBV7-3,CASSLTHSSGNTIYF
TRBJ2-3,-,13,TRBV11-1,CASRRQGTDTQYF
TRBJ2-6,-,16,TRBV5-5,CASSLVSGTGANVLTF
TRBJ2-1,TRBD1,13,TRBV7-7,CASSLGQHNEQFF
TRBJ2-1,-,14,TRBV21-1,CASSTGTGHNEQFF
TRBJ2-5,TRBD2,15,TRBV2,CASIGGLAGGETQYF
TRBJ2-5,TRBD2,13,TRBV19,CASSSIGEGTQYF
TRBJ2-1,TRBD2,15,TRBV7-2,CASSPTGLAGDEQFF
TRBJ2-1,TRBD2,15,TRBV28,CASRFLAGTSNEQFF
TRBJ2-1,TRBD1,16,TRBV15,CATSSIPGQGANEQFF
TRBJ2-2,-,12,TRBV7-3,CASSVSSGELFF
TRBJ1-5,-,19,TRBV30,CAWSVNPSLYWGENQPQHF
TRBJ2-7,-,15,TRBV4-3,CASSHRSQGSYEQYF
TRBJ2-1,TRBD2,14,TRBV7-3,CASSLGAASGEQFF
TRBJ1-5,-,20,TRBV1,CTSSLLDRGCRQLRNQPQHF
TRBJ1-4,-,14,TRBV5-1,CASSLGSIQEKLFF
TRBJ1-3,-,14,TRBV13,CASSFGGVLNTIYF
TRBJ2-3,TRBD2,17,TRBV13,CASSLDLAGSSTDTQYF
TRBJ2-3,TRBD2,16,TRBV10-3,CAISESSGRTQKAQYF
TRBJ2-2,-,15,TRBV15,CATSSLRRGHGELFF
TRBJ1-2,-,13,TRBV11-2,CASSPDTSYGYTF
TRBJ2-7,TRBD1,15,TRBV28,CASSRGQGPPYEQYF
TRBJ2-2,TRBD2,14,TRBV29-1,CSVLGGRGTGELFF
TRBJ1-3,-,15,TRBV13,CASSLGRGSGNTIYF
TRBJ2-3,TRBD2,15,TRBV5-1,CASRFLAGEGDTQYF
TRBJ1-2,-,14,TRBV28,CASRTPTGGNGYTF
TRBJ1-2,TRBD1,13,TRBV3-1/TRBV3-2,CASSVRGSYGYTF
TRBJ2-7,TRBD1,15,TRBV7-2,CASSLATGGGYEQYF
TRBJ1-1,TRBD1,15,TRBV7-2,CASSHETRTGGRAFF
TRBJ1-1,TRBD1,15,TRBV7-8,CASSPGTAVYTEAFF
TRBJ2-7,TRBD2,17,TRBV7-2,CASSLSKTSGSGYEQYF
TRBJ2-3,TRBD1,14,TRBV19,CASSPTGYTDTQYF
TRBJ2-7,-,15,TRBV3-1/TRBV3-2,CASSQTPGQPYEQYF
TRBJ2-3,TRBD2,16,TRBV11-3,CASSRGTSGRSDTQYF
TRBJ2-2,TRBD1,14,TRBV5-1,CASRGTGANGELFF
TRBJ2-7,TRBD2,21,TRBV3-1/TRBV3-2,CASSQARGPGLAVEDSYEQYF
TRBJ2-3,TRBD2,14,TRBV5-1,CASRLAGEIDTQYF
TRBJ2-7,-,14,TRBV18,CASSLAGMTYEQYF
TRBJ2-7,TRBD1,14,TRBV7-9,CASSLSGQTYEQYF